This T cell receptor (beta chain) came from a study of post-analysis software for immune sequencing data. Overall study findings and caveats: With TRBV5-6, TRBV5-1 and TRBV20-1 included, about five TRBV segments were more frequent in patients than in controls. F-measure co-clustering was strong for batch-matched samples.

Unique molecular identifiers were present in the TCR beta cDNA libraries. A few hundred thousand cDNA molecules were obtained from roughly 1.1 to 9.2 million T cells. TCRdb analysed the PCR reads with MiXCR anew, one entry per CDR3 protein. The table lists 400,000 to 500,000 distinct CDR3 sequences, 39% of them singletons, with approximately 7.7% in the top ten. Details on this clonotype: The antigen is undetermined. One end of the junction does not line up with germline, which may come from a read error.

Germline lookup yields CDR1 SGDLS and CDR2 YYNGEE. The CDR3 spans 14 residues. The chain employs TRBV9 and TRBJ1-2; the D gene is possibly TRBD1 (5 bases). Input material: blood. The source of this sequence is a girl aged 2 to 10 with multiple sclerosis. The chain's CDR3 is CASTVSQGNYGYTF. The CDR3 DNA reads TGTGCCAGCACCGTATCCCAGGGTAACTATGGCTACACCTTC. The full variable domain, rest sourced from reference TRBV9 and TRBJ1-2, is DSGVTQTPKHLITATGQRVTLRCSPRSGDLSVYWYQQSLDQGLQFLIQYYNGEERAKGNILERFSAQQFPDLHSELNLSSLELGDSALYFCASTVSQGNYGYTFGSGTRLTVV.